This T cell receptor beta chain appears in the sequencing data of a study of T cell responses to AZD1222 COVID-19 vaccine. J gave up 5 bases and V 4 bases, and 10 bases lay outside the gene matches. Per germline, CDR1 SGHNT and CDR2 YYREEE (reference sequence). The CDR3 consists of 15 residues. Turning to this clone: No antigen is known for it.

Study-wide results and limits: Baseline testing showed seropositivity in only 6 or 7 AZD1222 recipients. Repertoire collection took place solely once the T cell response had peaked.

TCRdb keeps only in-frame clones here, not all; method: immunoSEQ multiplex PCR. Of 200,000 to 250,000 clones detected, roughly 94% appear once; the ten largest clones hold over 1.5%. The J gene is TRBJ2-7, the V gene TRBV5-4; 9 bases are a match to TRBD1. This specimen consisted of peripheral blood, obtained 28 days after the second dose of the MenACWY control vaccine. This TCR was sampled from an adult who received the MenACWY meningococcal vaccine as a control. CDR3 sequence: CASSPTWTGDDEQYF. The CDR3 DNA reads as TGTGCCAGCAGCCCCACGTGGACAGGGGACGACGAGCAGTACTTC. The complete variable domain, with remaining parts taken from reference TRBV5-4 and TRBJ2-7, reads ETGVTQSPTHLIKTRGQQVTLRCSSQSGHNTVSWYQQALGQGPQFIFQYYREEENGRGNFPPRFSGLQFPNYSSELNVNALELDDSALYLCASSPTWTGDDEQYFGPGTRLTVT.